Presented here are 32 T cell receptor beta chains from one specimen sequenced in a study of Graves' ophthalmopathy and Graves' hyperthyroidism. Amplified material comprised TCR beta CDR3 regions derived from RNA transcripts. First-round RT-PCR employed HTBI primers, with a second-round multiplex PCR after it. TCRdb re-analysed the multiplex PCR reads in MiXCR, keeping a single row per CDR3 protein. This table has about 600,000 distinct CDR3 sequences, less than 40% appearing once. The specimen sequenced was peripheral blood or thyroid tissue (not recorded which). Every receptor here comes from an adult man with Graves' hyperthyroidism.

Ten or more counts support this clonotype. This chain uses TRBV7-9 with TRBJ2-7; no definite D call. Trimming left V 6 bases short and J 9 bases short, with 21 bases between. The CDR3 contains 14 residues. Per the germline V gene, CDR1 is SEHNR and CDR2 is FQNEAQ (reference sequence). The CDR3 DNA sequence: TGTGCCAGCAGTCCCGCGCGGCAGGTTCAAGGGCAGTACTTC. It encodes CASSPARQVQGQYF.

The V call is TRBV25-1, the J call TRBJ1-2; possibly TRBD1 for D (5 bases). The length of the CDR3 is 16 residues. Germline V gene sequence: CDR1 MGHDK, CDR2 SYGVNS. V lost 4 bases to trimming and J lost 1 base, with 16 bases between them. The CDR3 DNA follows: TGTGCCAGCAGTGCCAGTAAAGAGAGGGGTAACTATGGCTACACCTTC. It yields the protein CASSASKERGNYGYTF.

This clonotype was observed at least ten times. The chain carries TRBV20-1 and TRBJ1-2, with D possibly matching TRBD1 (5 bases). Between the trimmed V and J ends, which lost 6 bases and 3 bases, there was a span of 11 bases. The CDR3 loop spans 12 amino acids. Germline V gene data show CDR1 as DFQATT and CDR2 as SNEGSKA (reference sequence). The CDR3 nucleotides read TGCAGTGCCCGACCGGGGGACTATGGCTACACCTTC. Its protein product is CSARPGDYGYTF.

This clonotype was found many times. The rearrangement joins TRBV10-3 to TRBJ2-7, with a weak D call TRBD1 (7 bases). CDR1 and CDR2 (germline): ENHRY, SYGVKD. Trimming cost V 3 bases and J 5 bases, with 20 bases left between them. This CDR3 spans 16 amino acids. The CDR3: CAISEGAGGSINEQYF. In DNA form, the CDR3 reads TGTGCCATCAGTGAAGGGGCAGGGGGGTCGATCAACGAGCAGTACTTC.

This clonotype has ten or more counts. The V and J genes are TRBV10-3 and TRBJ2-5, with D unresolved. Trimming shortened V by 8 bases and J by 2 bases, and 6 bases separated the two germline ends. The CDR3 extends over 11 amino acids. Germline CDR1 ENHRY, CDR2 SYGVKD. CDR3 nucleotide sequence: TGTGCCATCGGGCAGCAAGAGACCCAGTACTTC. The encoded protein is CAIGQQETQYF.

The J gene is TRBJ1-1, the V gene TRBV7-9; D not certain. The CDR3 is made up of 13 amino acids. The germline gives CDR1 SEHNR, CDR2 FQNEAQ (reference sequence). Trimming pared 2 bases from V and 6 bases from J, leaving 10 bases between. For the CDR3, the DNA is TGTGCCAGCAGCTTATTTGGGGAGTCTGAAGCTTTCTTT. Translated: CASSLFGESEAFF.

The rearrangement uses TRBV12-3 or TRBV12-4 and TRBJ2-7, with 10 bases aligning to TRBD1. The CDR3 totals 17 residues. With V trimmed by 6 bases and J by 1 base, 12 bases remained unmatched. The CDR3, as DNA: TGTGCCAGCAGCGTAGACCCCGCGGGACAGGGGTCCTACGAGCAGTACTTC. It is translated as CASSVDPAGQGSYEQYF.

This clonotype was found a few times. The CDR3 DNA reads as TGTGCCAGCAGTCGATCGAGCGGGAGGTTAACCGGGGAGCTGTTTTTT. Its translation: CASSRSSGRLTGELFF. The chain is built from TRBV7-2 and TRBJ2-2, with 9 bases fitting TRBD2. Losses at the gene ends were 6 bases for V and 5 bases for J; bases not matched to a gene: 10. The CDR3 has 16 residues. Germline V gives CDR1 SGHTA, CDR2 FQGNSA.

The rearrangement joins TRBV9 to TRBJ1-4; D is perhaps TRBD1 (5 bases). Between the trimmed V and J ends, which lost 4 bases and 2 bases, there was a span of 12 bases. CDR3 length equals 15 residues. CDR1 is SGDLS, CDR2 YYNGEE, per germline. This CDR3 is CASSSEGYTNEKLFF. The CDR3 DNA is TGTGCCAGCAGCTCCGAGGGGTACACTAATGAAAAACTGTTTTTT.

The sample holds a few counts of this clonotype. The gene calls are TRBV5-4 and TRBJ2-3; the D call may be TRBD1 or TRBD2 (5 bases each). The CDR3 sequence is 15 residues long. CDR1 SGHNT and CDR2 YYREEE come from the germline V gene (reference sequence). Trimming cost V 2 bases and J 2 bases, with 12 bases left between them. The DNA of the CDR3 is TGTGCCAGCAGCTTCGGGGCAGGGCCCACAGATACGCAGTATTTT. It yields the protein CASSFGAGPTDTQYF.

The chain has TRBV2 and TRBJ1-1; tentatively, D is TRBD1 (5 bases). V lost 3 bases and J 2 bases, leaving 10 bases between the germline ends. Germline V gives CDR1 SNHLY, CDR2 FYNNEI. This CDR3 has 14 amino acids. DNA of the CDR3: TGTGCCAGCAGTGACGGGACTGTAAACACTGAAGCTTTCTTT. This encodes CASSDGTVNTEAFF.

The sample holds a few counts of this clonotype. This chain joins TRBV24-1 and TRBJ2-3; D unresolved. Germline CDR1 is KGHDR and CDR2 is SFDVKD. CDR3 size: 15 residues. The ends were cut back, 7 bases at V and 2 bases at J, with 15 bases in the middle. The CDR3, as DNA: TGTGCCACCAGCCCCTCAGGAATCGTCACAGATACGCAGTATTTT. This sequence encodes CATSPSGIVTDTQYF.

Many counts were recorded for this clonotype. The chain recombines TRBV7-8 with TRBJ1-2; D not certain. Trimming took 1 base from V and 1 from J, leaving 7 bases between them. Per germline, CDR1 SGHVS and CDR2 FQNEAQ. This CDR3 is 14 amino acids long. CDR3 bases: TGTGCCAGCAGCTTAGGAGGGCGTAACTATGGCTACACCTTC. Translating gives CASSLGGRNYGYTF.

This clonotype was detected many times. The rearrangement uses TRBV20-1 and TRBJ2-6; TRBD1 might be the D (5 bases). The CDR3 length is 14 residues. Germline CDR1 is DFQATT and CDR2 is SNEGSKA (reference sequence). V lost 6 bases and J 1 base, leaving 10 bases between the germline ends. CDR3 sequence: CSADDRSGANVLTF. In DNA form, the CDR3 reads TGCAGTGCAGATGACAGATCTGGGGCCAACGTCCTGACTTTC.

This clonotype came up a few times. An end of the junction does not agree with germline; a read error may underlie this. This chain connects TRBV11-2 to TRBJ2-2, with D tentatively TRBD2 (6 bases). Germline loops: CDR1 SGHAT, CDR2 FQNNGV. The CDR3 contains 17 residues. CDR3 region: CASSQDFRDWHTGELFF. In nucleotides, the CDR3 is TGCGCCAGCAGCCAAGATTTCCGGGACTGGCACACCGGGGAGCTGTTTTTT.

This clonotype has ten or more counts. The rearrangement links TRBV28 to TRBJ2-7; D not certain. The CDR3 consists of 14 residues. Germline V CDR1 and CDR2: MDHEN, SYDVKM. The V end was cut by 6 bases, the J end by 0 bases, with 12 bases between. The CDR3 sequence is CASRVPGSSYEQYF. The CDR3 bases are TGTGCCAGCAGGGTTCCAGGAAGCTCCTACGAGCAGTACTTC.

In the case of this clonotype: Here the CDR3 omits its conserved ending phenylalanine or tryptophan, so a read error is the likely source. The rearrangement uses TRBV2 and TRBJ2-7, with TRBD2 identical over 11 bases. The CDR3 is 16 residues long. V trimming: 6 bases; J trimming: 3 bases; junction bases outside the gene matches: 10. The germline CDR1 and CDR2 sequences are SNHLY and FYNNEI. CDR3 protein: CASSPQLAGEFYEQYL. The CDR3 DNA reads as TGTGCCAGCAGCCCCCAACTAGCGGGGGAGTTCTACGAGCAGTACCTC.

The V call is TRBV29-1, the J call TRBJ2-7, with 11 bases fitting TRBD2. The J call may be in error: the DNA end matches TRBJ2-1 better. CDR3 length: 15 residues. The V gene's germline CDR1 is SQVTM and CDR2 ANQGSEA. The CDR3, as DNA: TGCAGTGCCGGCCATAGCGGGAGGGCGAACAATGAGCAGTTCTTC. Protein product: CSAGHSGRANNEQFF.

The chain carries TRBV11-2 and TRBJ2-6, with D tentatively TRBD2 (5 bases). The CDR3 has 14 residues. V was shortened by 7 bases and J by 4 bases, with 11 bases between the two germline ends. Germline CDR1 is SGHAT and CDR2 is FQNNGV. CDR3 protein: CASTGRGGANVLTF. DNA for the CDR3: TGTGCCAGCACCGGGCGCGGGGGGGCCAACGTCCTGACTTTC.

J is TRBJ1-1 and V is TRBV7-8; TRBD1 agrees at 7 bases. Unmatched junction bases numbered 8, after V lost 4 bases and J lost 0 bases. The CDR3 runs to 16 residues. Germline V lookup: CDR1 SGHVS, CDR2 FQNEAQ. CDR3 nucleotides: TGTGCCAGCAGCTCCCCTCAACAGGGGTTGAACACTGAAGCTTTCTTT. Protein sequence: CASSSPQQGLNTEAFF.

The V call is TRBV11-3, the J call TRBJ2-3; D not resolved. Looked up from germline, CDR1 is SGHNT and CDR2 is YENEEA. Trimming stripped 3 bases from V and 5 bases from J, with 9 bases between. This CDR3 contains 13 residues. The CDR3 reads CASSFSLLDTQYF. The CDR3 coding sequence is TGTGCCAGCAGCTTTTCTCTTCTAGATACGCAGTATTTT.

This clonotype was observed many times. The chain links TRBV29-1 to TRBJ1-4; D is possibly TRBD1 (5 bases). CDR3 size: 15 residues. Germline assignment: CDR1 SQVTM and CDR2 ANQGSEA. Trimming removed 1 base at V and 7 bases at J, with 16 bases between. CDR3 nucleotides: TGCAGCGTTGAAGCCGGGGGGAAGGGAGGTGAAAAACTGTTTTTT. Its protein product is CSVEAGGKGGEKLFF. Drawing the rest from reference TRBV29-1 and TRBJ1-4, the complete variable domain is SAVISQKPSRDICQRGTSLTIQCQVDSQVTMMFWYRQQPGQSLTLIATANQGSEATYESGFVIDKFPISRPNLTFSTLTVSNMSPEDSSIYLCSVEAGGKGGEKLFFGSGTQLSVL.

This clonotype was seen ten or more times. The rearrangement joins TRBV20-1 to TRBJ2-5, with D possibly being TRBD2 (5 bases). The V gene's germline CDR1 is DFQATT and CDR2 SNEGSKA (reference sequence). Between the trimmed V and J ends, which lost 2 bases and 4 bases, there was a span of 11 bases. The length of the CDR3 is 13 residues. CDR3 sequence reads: CSARRGFRETQYF. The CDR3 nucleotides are TGCAGTGCTAGACGGGGTTTCCGAGAGACCCAGTACTTC.

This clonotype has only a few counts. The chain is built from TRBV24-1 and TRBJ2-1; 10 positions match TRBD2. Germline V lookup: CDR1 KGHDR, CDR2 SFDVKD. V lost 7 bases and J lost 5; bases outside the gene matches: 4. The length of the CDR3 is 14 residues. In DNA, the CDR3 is TGTGCCACCAGATCTAGCGGGGGTCACAATGAGCAGTTCTTC. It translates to CATRSSGGHNEQFF.

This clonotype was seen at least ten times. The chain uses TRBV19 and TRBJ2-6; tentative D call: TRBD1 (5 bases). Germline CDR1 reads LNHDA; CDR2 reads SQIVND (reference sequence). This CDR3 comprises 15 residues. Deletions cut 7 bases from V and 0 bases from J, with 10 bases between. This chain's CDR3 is CASIAGFSGANVLTF. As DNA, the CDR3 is TGTGCCAGTATTGCAGGGTTCTCTGGGGCCAACGTCCTGACTTTC.

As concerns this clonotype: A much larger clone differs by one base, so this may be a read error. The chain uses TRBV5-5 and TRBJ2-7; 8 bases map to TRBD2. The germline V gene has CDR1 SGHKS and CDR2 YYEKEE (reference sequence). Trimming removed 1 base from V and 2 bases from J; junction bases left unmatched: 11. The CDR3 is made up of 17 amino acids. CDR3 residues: CASSLLSASGFPYEQYF. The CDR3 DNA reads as TGTGCCAGCAGCTTGCTATCGGCTAGCGGGTTCCCCTACGAGCAGTACTTC.

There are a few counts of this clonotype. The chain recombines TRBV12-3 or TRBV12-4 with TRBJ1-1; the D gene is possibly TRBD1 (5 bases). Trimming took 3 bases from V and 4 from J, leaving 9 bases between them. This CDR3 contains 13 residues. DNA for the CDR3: TGTGCCAGCAGTTTTCTTAGGGGCACTGAAGCTTTCTTT. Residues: CASSFLRGTEAFF.

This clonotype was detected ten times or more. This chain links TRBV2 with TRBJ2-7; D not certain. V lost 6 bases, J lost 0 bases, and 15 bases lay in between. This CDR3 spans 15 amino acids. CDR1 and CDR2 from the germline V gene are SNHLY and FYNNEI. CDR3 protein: CASSLTYPSSYEQYF. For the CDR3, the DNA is TGTGCCAGCAGCCTAACATACCCGAGCTCCTACGAGCAGTACTTC.

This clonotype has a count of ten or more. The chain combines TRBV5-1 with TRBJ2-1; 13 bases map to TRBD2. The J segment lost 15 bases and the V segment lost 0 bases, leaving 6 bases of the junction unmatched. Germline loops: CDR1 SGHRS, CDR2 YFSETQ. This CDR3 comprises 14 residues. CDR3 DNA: TGCGCCAGCAGCTTGGCGACTAGCGGGGGGACGGGGTTCTTC. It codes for CASSLATSGGTGFF.

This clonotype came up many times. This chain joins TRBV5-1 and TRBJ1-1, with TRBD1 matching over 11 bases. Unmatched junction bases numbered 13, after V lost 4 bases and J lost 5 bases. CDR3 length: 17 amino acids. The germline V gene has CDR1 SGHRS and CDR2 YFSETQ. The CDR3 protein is CASSETGTGGGGTEAFF. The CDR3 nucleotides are TGCGCCAGCAGCGAAACCGGGACAGGGGGTGGTGGGACTGAAGCTTTCTTT.

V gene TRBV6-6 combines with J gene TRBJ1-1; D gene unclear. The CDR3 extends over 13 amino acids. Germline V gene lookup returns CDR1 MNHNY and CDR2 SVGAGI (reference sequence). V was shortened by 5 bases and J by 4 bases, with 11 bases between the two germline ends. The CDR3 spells CASSENPLTEAFF. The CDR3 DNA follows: TGTGCCAGCAGTGAAAATCCACTCACTGAAGCTTTCTTT.

The CDR3 region is CASSPSGSLFEAFF. CDR3 coding DNA: TGTGCCAGCTCACCGAGTGGCAGTTTATTTGAAGCTTTCTTT. V usage is TRBV18 and J usage is TRBJ1-1; no definite D call. V lost 3 bases and J lost 7, with 15 bases in between. Germline V lookup: CDR1 KGHSH, CDR2 LQKENI. The length of the CDR3 is 14 residues.